The 10 T cell receptor beta chains in this list originate from one sample, sequenced in a study of molecular identifiers for immune sequencing clone quantification (dated by TCRdb to 2016 to 2019). Library preparation employed PCR. The instrument given in TCRdb is NextSeq 500. TCRdb cleaned the public reads at Q25 with fastp, built clones with MiXCR and kept in-frame beta chains. Every CDR3 protein is listed once, alongside the most common genes and DNA of its rows. The sample yields around 480,000 distinct CDR3 sequences; under 30% were counted once. Clones ranked in the top ten supply approximately 0.76% of the sample. The source material was naive CD8+ T cells from blood, with Jurkat cell RNA spiked in. The sample's cell subset or site label, decoded: FACS-sorted CD8+CD4-CCR7+CD45RA+ naive T cells. The source of these receptors is a human donor in good health. Some libraries in this study had Jurkat cell RNA spiked in.

This clonotype showed up just a few times. CDR3 nucleotide sequence: TGTGCCACCTCCGGACAGGGAGGACCTGAAGCTTTCTTT. Translation gives CATSGQGGPEAFF. The J gene is TRBJ1-1, the V gene TRBV10-3; 8 nucleotides match TRBD1. The CDR3 is 13 amino acids. Trimming cost V 10 bases and J 6 bases; bases outside gene matches: 10. The germline CDR1 and CDR2 sequences are ENHRY and SYGVKD.

In its sample, this clonotype was seen a few times. V is TRBV6-2 or TRBV6-3 and J is TRBJ2-1, with a possible D match to TRBD2 (6 bases). The CDR3 length is 15 residues. Germline CDR1 MNHEY, CDR2 SVGEGT. The ends were cut back, 5 bases at V and 2 bases at J, with 13 bases in the middle. The CDR3 DNA reads as TGTGCCAGCAGTACCCTAGCGACCACCTACAATGAGCAGTTCTTC. Translation: CASSTLATTYNEQFF.

This clonotype was picked up a small number of times. The V call is TRBV6-2 or TRBV6-3, the J call TRBJ2-3; unclear D gene. Trimming pared 5 bases from V and 12 bases from J, leaving 18 bases between. The CDR3 length is 13 residues. From germline, CDR1 is MNHEY and CDR2 SVGEGT. The CDR3 nucleotides are TGTGCCAGCAGTCCCCCTCCAGTAAGTTTACAGTATTTT. Translating gives CASSPPPVSLQYF.

The J gene is TRBJ2-7, the V gene TRBV27; 12 nucleotides agree with TRBD1. The CDR3 contains 17 residues. Unmatched junction bases numbered 12, after V lost 2 bases and J lost 7 bases. CDR1 is MNHEY and CDR2 is SMNVEV in the germline V gene (reference sequence). CDR3 protein: CASSLGTGGPVGREQYF. For the CDR3, the DNA is TGTGCCAGCAGTTTAGGGACAGGGGGCCCCGTCGGACGAGAGCAGTACTTC.

There are many counts of this clonotype. The chain combines TRBV13 with TRBJ1-1; D perhaps matches TRBD1 (5 bases). Germline-derived CDR1 and CDR2 are PRHDT and FYEKMQ (reference sequence). CDR3 length: 14 residues. Trimming pared 5 bases from V and 2 bases from J, leaving 12 bases between. Written as DNA, the CDR3 is TGTGCCAGCAGCATGGGACCGACCAACACTGAAGCTTTCTTT. Amino acids: CASSMGPTNTEAFF.

This sequence joins TRBV30 and TRBJ2-7; D is possibly TRBD1 or TRBD2 (5 bases each). V lost 1 base, J lost 0 bases, and 13 bases lay in between. Looked up from germline, CDR1 is GTSNPN and CDR2 is SVGIG (reference sequence). The CDR3 extends over 15 amino acids. The CDR3 loop reads CAWSDRDGSSYEQYF. The CDR3 coding sequence is TGTGCCTGGAGTGACCGGGACGGAAGCTCCTACGAGCAGTACTTC.

This clonotype occurred a few times. The J gene is TRBJ2-3, the V gene TRBV20-1; the match to TRBD2 covers 9 bases. The CDR3 is 17 amino acids. Trimming cost V 0 bases and J 2 bases; bases outside gene matches: 9. Germline V gene sequence: CDR1 DFQATT, CDR2 SNEGSKA (reference sequence). Written as DNA, the CDR3 is TGCAGTGCTAGAGATCAAATTAGCGGGAGTTCCACAGATACGCAGTATTTT. This sequence encodes CSARDQISGSSTDTQYF.

This clonotype was found many times. This chain uses TRBV28 with TRBJ2-7; maybe TRBD1 (6 bases). From germline, CDR1 is MDHEN and CDR2 SYDVKM. The CDR3 covers 13 residues. V was trimmed by 6 bases and J by 3 bases, leaving 12 bases between them. The CDR3 bases are TGTGCCAGCAGCCATCGGGACAACTACGAGCAGTACTTC. Translated: CASSHRDNYEQYF.

This clonotype was seen more than once but under ten times. The chain links TRBV19 to TRBJ2-7, with D possibly being TRBD2 (6 bases). Germline V gene sequence: CDR1 LNHDA, CDR2 SQIVND (reference sequence). Trimming left V 4 bases short and J 6 bases short, with 13 bases between. CDR3 length: 13 residues. CDR3 nucleotide sequence: TGTGCCAGTAGTACCGGGAGTTGGAGCGAGCAGTACTTC. It codes for CASSTGSWSEQYF.

This clonotype occurred a few times. The rearrangement uses TRBV4-3 and TRBJ2-3; 15 positions agree with TRBD2. This CDR3 comprises 19 residues. Germline lookup yields CDR1 LGHNA and CDR2 YSLEER. The V segment lost 0 bases and the J segment 6 bases; nucleotides outside the gene matches: 10. This CDR3 reads CASSQDRTSGGAVGDTQYF. In DNA form, the CDR3 reads TGCGCCAGCAGCCAAGATCGGACTAGCGGGGGGGCAGTAGGTGATACGCAGTATTTT.